This paragraph covers one T cell receptor (beta chain) sequence. The antigen this receptor binds is unknown. No base-level quality is on record; no much larger clone is a single base apart. V lost 6 bases and J lost 8 bases, and the count of bases not matched to a germline gene is 9. The CDR3 runs 13 residues from the cysteine to the phenylalanine. Only the CDR3 DNA is retained, 39 bases long and in frame from the first base. CDR1 and CDR2 are read off the germline V gene as MNHEY and SVGAGI. This specimen comes from a study of CD8+ T cells in alopecia areata listed by TCRdb under 2018. About the full investigation: The treated patients, all with moderate-to-severe alopecia areata, were enrolled in an open-label pilot trial of oral tofacitinib given at 5 to 10 mg twice daily. To study T cell clonal expansion in alopecia areata, the researchers applied high-throughput TCRbeta sequencing to both the C3H/HeJ mouse model and human patients. Biopsies were taken from tofacitinib-treated patients at baseline and again at 4 and 24 weeks into treatment, and several of those patients also had a later scalp biopsy. Scalp tissue and sorted CD4+ and CD8+ peripheral blood T cells from patchy and totalis/universalis alopecia areata patients and from healthy controls were covered by human TCRbeta sequencing. Patients stayed on tofacitinib for 6 to 18 months and then had 6 months of follow-up off drug so that delayed response and recurrence could be assessed. The RNA source kit depended on sample type: the PAXgene miRNA kit for fixed scalp, the miRNeasy kit for PBMCs, and the RNeasy kit for mouse skin. Scalp clonality was compared across normal scalp (n=4), patchy alopecia areata scalp (n=8), and alopecia totalis/universalis scalp (n=8). Amplification of TCRbeta CDR3 regions was done by immunoSEQ multiplex PCR using 35 Vbeta forward primers and 13 Jbeta reverse primers.

Library preparation employed the immunoSEQ multiplex PCR assay. RNA was extracted from all samples and reverse transcribed into cDNA as template for TCR sequencing. SuperScript III was used for first-strand cDNA synthesis, primed with a 2:1 mix of oligo-dT and random hexamers. A synthetic immune receptor repertoire was used to assess amplification bias, and residual bias was removed computationally. In the authors' own workflow: Raw reads were preprocessed to remove errors, and CDR3 was defined according to IMGT conventions as the region from the conserved cysteine to phenylalanine. To get clonality, Shannon entropy was normalized by log2 of the number of productive unique TCRs and the result was subtracted from 1. Whether each scalp clone was CD4 or CD8 was inferred by checking scalp TCRbeta sequences against the CD4 and CD8 repertoires from sorted blood. TCRdb provides this immuneACCESS table in a form limited to in-frame rearrangements. Some clones are lacking; in checked studies, under half of them reflect an unresolved V gene, and why the rest are absent is not known. D and trimming come from the DNA, and the V and J calls and clone size come from that table. This sample has around 140,000 clones in its table, and more than 40% of those were observed once. The ten most abundant clones make up approximately 19% of the sample.

The time point label corresponds to: baseline before oral tofacitinib. From alopecia areata patients, peripheral blood was collected along with lesional scalp punch biopsies. PBMCs were isolated by density centrifugation and stained for CD3, CD4 and CD8, after which CD4+ and CD8+ T cells were sorted on a FACSAria. What the research found in general, with its limitations: Unlike mouse skin, which is dominated by gammadelta T cells, normal human skin has resident alphabeta T cells that are also sequenced, and this complicates analysis of the scalp TCR repertoire. Compared with normal scalp, lesional scalp had higher clonality and more expanded CD8+ clones, particularly in alopecia totalis/universalis, a pattern that suggests antigenic drive. Shared TCR sequences between patients were less evident than in mice, which may be partly attributable to HLA diversity in the patient population.

The source was CD8+ T cells sorted from blood, collected at week 0. The TCR comes from a human donor with alopecia areata. Recombination connected TRBV6-5 to TRBJ1-2; TRBD1 matches 7 bases in the middle. This receptor has the CDR3 CASRQGTDGGYTF. The DNA reads TGTGCCAGCAGGCAAGGGACAGACGGGGGCTACACCTTC.